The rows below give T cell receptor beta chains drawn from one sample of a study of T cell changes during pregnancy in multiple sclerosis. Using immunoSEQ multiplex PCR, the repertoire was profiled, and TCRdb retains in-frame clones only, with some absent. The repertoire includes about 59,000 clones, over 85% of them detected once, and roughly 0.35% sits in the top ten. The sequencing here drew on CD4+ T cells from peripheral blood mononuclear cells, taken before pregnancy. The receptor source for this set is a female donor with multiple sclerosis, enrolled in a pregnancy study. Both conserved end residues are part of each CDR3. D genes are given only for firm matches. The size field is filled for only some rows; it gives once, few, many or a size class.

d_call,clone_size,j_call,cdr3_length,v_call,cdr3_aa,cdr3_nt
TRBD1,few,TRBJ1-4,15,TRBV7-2,CASSLSGTGAEKLFF,TGTGCCAGCAGCTTATCCGGGACAGGGGCAGAAAAACTGTTTTTT
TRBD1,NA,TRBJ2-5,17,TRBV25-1,CASSEWDRHPQQETQYF,TGTGCCAGCAGTGAATGGGACAGGCATCCGCAGCAAGAGACCCAGTACTTC
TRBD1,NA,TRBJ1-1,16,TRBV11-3,CASRFGSGTGGTEAFF,TGTGCCAGCAGATTCGGATCCGGGACAGGAGGTACTGAAGCTTTCTTT
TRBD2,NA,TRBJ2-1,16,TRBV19,CASSFTSGRAHNEQFF,TGTGCCAGTAGTTTCACTAGCGGGAGGGCACACAATGAGCAGTTCTTC
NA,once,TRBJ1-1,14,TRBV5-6,CASSLDRKNTEAFF,TGTGCCAGCAGCTTAGACAGGAAGAACACTGAAGCTTTCTTT
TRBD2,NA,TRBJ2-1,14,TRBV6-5,CASSAGLAGVMEFF,TGTGCCAGCAGTGCGGGACTAGCGGGAGTGATGGAGTTCTTC
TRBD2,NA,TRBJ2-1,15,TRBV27,CASSLLAGGVNEQFF,TGTGCCAGCAGTTTACTAGCGGGAGGAGTCAATGAGCAGTTCTTC
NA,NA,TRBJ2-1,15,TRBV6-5,CASSYSIRGSHEQFF,TGTGCCAGCAGTTACTCGATTCGGGGATCCCATGAGCAGTTCTTC
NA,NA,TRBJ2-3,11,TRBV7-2,CASSFKDTQYF,TGTGCCAGCAGCTTCAAAGATACGCAGTATTTT
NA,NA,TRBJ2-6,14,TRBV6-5,CASRAGPGANVLTF,TGTGCCAGCAGGGCAGGCCCTGGGGCCAACGTCCTGACTTTC
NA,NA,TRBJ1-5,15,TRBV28,CASRAGGISNQPQHF,TGTGCCAGCAGGGCGGGCGGAATAAGCAATCAGCCCCAGCATTTT
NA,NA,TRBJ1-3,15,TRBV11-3,CASSLLQGSGNTIYF,TGTGCCAGCAGCTTGCTTCAGGGGTCTGGAAACACCATATATTTT
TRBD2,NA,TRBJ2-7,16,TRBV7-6,CASSPESGLAGYEQYF,TGTGCCAGCAGCCCCGAGTCGGGACTAGCCGGCTACGAGCAGTACTTC
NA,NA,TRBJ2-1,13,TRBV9,CASSGRAANEQFF,TGTGCCAGCAGCGGGAGGGCCGCCAATGAGCAGTTCTTC
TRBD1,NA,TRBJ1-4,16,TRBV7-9,CASSLGQTGGNEKLFF,TGTGCCAGCAGCTTAGGCCAGACAGGGGGCAATGAAAAACTGTTTTTT
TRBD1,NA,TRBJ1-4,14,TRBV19,CASSSRQGIEKLFF,TGTGCCAGTAGTTCCCGACAGGGTATCGAAAAACTGTTTTTT
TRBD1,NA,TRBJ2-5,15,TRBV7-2,CASSRARDSWETQYF,TGTGCCAGCAGCCGGGCCCGGGACAGCTGGGAGACCCAGTACTTC
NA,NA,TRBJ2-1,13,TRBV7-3,CASSSGLVGEQFF,TGTGCCAGCAGCTCAGGATTGGTGGGTGAGCAGTTCTTC
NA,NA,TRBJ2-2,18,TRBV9,CASSFNSGGTANTGELFF,TGTGCCAGCAGCTTCAATAGCGGCGGGACAGCGAACACCGGGGAGCTGTTTTTT
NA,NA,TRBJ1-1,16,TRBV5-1,CASSLRSGATGTEAFF,TGCGCCAGCAGCTTGAGGTCAGGGGCGACGGGCACTGAAGCTTTCTTT
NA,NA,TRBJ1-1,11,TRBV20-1,CSARERGLAFF,TGCAGTGCTAGAGAAAGGGGGTTAGCTTTCTTT
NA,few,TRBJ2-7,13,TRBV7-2,CASSPSTTYEQYF,TGTGCCAGCAGCCCTAGTACCACCTACGAGCAGTACTTC
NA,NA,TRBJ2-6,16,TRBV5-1,CASSLGPGNGANVLTF,TGCGCCAGCAGCTTGGGTCCAGGGAACGGGGCCAACGTCCTGACTTTC
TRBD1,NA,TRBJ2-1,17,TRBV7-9,CASSSGTGLSSYNEQFF,TGTGCCAGCAGCTCCGGGACAGGGTTGAGCTCCTACAATGAGCAGTTCTTC
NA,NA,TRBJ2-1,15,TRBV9,CASSVAERTGNEQFF,TGTGCCAGCAGCGTAGCGGAGCGGACGGGGAATGAGCAGTTCTTC
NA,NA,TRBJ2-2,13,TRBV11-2,CASSPAATGELFF,TGTGCCAGCAGCCCCGCGGCCACCGGGGAGCTGTTTTTT
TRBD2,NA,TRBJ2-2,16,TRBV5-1,CASSLAGGRSTGELFF,TGCGCCAGCAGCTTGGCCGGCGGGAGGTCGACCGGGGAGCTGTTTTTT
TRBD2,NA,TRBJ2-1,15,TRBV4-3,CASSQVAGTYNEQFF,TGCGCCAGCAGCCAAGTAGCGGGAACATACAATGAGCAGTTCTTC
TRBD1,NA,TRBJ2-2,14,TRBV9,CASSVGQGTGELFF,TGTGCCAGCAGCGTAGGACAGGGGACCGGGGAGCTGTTTTTT
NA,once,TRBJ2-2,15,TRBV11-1,CASSLFASTPGELFF,TGTGCCAGCAGCTTATTCGCCAGTACCCCCGGGGAGCTGTTTTTT
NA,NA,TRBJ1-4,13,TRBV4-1,CASRPQVNEKLFF,TGCGCCAGCAGGCCCCAGGTTAATGAAAAACTGTTTTTT
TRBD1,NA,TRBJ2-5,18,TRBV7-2,CASSLGFPRDRGQETQYF,TGTGCCAGCAGCTTAGGCTTCCCCCGGGACAGGGGGCAAGAGACCCAGTACTTC
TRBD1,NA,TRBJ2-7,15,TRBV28,CASTPRGQLAYEQYF,TGTGCCAGCACCCCTAGGGGACAGCTTGCCTACGAGCAGTACTTC
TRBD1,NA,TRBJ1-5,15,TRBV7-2,CASSLRQGQDQPQHF,TGTGCCAGCAGCTTACGACAGGGGCAGGATCAGCCCCAGCATTTT
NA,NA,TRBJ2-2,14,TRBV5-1,CASTITGNTGELFF,TGCGCCAGCACCATAACAGGGAACACCGGGGAGCTGTTTTTT
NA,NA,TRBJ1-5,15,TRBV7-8,CASSATAYSNQPQHF,TGTGCCAGCAGCGCTACAGCATATAGCAATCAGCCCCAGCATTTT
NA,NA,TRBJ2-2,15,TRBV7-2,CASSLAGSYIGELFF,TGTGCCAGCAGCCTTGCCGGGTCGTACATCGGGGAGCTGTTTTTT
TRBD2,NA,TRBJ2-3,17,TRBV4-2,CASSQDRRLAGGDTQYF,TGTGCCAGCAGCCAAGATCGAAGACTAGCGGGGGGAGATACGCAGTATTTT
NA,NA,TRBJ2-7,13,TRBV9,CASSRGTLDEQYF,TGTGCCAGCAGCCGGGGAACCTTGGACGAGCAGTACTTC
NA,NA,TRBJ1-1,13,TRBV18,CASSTGTNTEAFF,TGTGCCAGCTCGACAGGTACGAACACTGAAGCTTTCTTT
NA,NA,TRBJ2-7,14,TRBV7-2,CASSWDIASYEQYF,TGTGCCAGCAGCTGGGACATCGCCTCCTACGAGCAGTACTTC
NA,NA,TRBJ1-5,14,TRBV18,CASSLEQGQQPQHF,TGTGCCAGCTCTCTAGAGCAGGGTCAGCAGCCCCAGCATTTT
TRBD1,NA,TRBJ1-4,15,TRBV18,CASSRRGDFDEKLFF,TGTGCCAGCTCACGCAGGGGGGACTTCGATGAAAAACTGTTTTTT
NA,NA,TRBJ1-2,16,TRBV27,CASIGGLRRHRRYYTF,TGTGCCAGCATTGGCGGACTTCGACGCCACCGGAGATACTACACCTTC
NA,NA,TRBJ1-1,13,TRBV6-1,CASSEGRNTEAFF,TGTGCCAGCAGTGAAGGGAGGAACACTGAAGCTTTCTTT
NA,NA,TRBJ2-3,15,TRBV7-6,CASSKRLVGTDTQYF,TGTGCCAGCAGCAAGCGACTAGTTGGCACAGATACGCAGTATTTT
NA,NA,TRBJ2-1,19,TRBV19,CASSIRMGTPTTSYNEQFF,TGTGCCAGTAGTATAAGGATGGGGACTCCAACCACGTCCTACAATGAGCAGTTCTTC
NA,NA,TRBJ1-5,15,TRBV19,CASSPSQGSSQPQHF,TGTGCCAGTAGTCCATCTCAGGGAAGTTCTCAGCCCCAGCATTTT
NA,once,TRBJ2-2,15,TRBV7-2,CASSLGTGNTGELFF,TGTGCCAGCAGCTTAGGAACAGGGAACACCGGGGAGCTGTTTTTT
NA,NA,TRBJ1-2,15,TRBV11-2,CASSLRQNANYGYTF,TGTGCCAGCAGCTTACGACAGAATGCTAACTATGGCTACACCTTC
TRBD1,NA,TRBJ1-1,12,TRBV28,CASSLGQGVAFF,TGTGCCAGCAGTTTAGGACAGGGGGTAGCTTTCTTT
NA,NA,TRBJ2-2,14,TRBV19,CASSIHRNTGELFF,TGTGCCAGTAGTATTCACAGGAACACCGGGGAGCTGTTTTTT
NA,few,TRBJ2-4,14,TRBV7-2,CASAPPGAKNIQYF,TGTGCCAGCGCCCCGCCAGGGGCCAAAAACATTCAGTACTTC
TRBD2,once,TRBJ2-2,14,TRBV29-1,CSVRGAGVTGELFF,TGCAGCGTTAGAGGAGCGGGAGTTACCGGGGAGCTGTTTTTT
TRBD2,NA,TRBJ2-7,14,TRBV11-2,CASSLKGTSAQQYF,TGTGCCAGCAGCTTAAAAGGGACTAGCGCACAGCAGTACTTC
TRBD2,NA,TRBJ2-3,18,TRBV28,CASTLRPSGILSTDTQYF,TGTGCCAGCACCCTACGGCCTAGCGGGATCTTGAGCACAGATACGCAGTATTTT
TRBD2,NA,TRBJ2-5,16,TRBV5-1,CASSWGAGGPKETQYF,TGCGCCAGCAGCTGGGGGGCGGGAGGGCCTAAGGAGACCCAGTACTTC
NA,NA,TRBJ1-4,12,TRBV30,CAWAGGLEKLFF,TGTGCCTGGGCCGGCGGGTTGGAAAAACTGTTTTTT
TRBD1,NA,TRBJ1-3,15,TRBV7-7,CASSIGDSSGNTIYF,TGTGCTAGCAGCATAGGGGACAGCTCTGGAAACACCATATATTTT